This T cell receptor (beta chain) derives from a study of technical replicates of blood from several donors. V dropped 5 bases and J dropped 3; count of bases not matched to a gene: 7. This CDR3 has 15 amino acids. CDR1 MNHEY and CDR2 SMNVEV come from the germline V gene (reference sequence). The protocol was immunoSEQ multiplex PCR, while the TCRdb copy is restricted to in-frame clones and leaves out a portion. Of around 64,000 clones listed, around 93% were seen once; the top ten hold less than 4.5%. This chain joins TRBV27 and TRBJ2-4; 7 bases match TRBD1. This clonotype was obtained from a human donor in good health. Some clones in this sample may be carry-over from other donors' samples. Specimen: PBMCs. CDR3 DNA sequence: TGTGCCAGCAGTCTAAATACAGGGGTCAAAAACATTCAGTACTTC. Translated, it gives CASSLNTGVKNIQYF.